This entry features one TCR beta chain sequence. Antigen unknown. It may be a read error: a sequence one base away is much more abundant. This entry comes from a study of blood T cells in healthy people across ages. It was with a sample-barcoded 5' primer and a J-beta primer mix that a second PCR of about 6 to 12 cycles was run. TCRdb processed the 5' RACE reads anew with MiXCR; each CDR3 protein has one entry. The data hold hundreds of thousands of distinct CDR3 sequences, with less than 35% observed a single time. With V trimmed by 3 bases and J by 5 bases, 2 bases remained unmatched. The CDR3 has 12 residues. Germline V gene data show CDR1 as SQVTM and CDR2 as ANQGSEA. Study-wide points: Compared with aged donors, long-lived donors showed fewer expanded clones, suggesting selection.

The TCR sequence derives from a woman aged 80 or over in good health. Sample: blood. The rearrangement uses TRBV29-1 and TRBJ1-2; TRBD1 matches at 8 bases. DNA for the CDR3: TGCAGCGTTGACAGGGGGCGTTATGGCTACACCTTC. This sequence encodes CSVDRGRYGYTF.